This T cell receptor beta chain was profiled in a study of tumor-infiltrating lymphocytes in primary liver carcinoma. About the research overall: Primary liver carcinoma in the patients was surgically resected. Between about 4.2 and 10 cm across, the tumors were all of stage T1-T3 N0M0.

The V gene's germline CDR1 is SQVTM and CDR2 ANQGSEA. V gave up 6 bases and J gave up 0 bases; unmatched junction bases: 8. CDR3 length: 15 amino acids. This clonotype has ten or more counts. TCR beta cDNA was prepared out of 450 to 500 ng total RNA by means of a constant-region primer. It was through three nested multiplex PCR rounds of slightly modified ARM-PCR that TCR beta libraries arose. TRBV1-TRBV30 forward primers paired with a C-beta reverse primer were used in the first two PCR rounds, which ran roughly 10 cycles each. TCRdb called the multiplex PCR reads again in MiXCR, with one record for every CDR3 protein. The sample includes 300,000 to 350,000 distinct CDR3 sequences, roughly 61% of them seen just once. Unsorted whole blood supplied the RNA, and germline DNA was extracted too.

The chain couples TRBV29-1 to TRBJ2-7; TRBD2 matches at 10 bases. The sequence came from a man aged 40-55 years with primary liver carcinoma and hepatitis B virus infection. Sequencing used peripheral blood. The CDR3 DNA reads as TGCAGCGTACGCGGACTAGCGGAAAGCTCCTACGAGCAGTACTTC. Its protein is CSVRGLAESSYEQYF.